The 27 T cell receptor beta chains listed next were all sequenced from one sample in a study of cytomegalovirus exposure and HLA in healthy donors. It was with 60 Vbeta and 13 Jbeta primers that the PCR ran. Profiled with immunoSEQ multiplex PCR; TCRdb holds only in-frame clones, not every one. The sample lists approximately 150,000 clones; about four fifths were seen once. The source material was PBMCs. These receptors were collected from a man younger than 45 in good health and CMV-seropositive.

J is TRBJ1-4 and V is TRBV10-3; a weak D match, TRBD1 (5 bases). The CDR3 spans 15 residues. The V end was cut by 2 bases, the J end by 8 bases, with 15 bases between. Germline values: CDR1 ENHRY, CDR2 SYGVKD. DNA for the CDR3: TGTGCCATCAGTGAGCCGACAGTCCTAGGGGAAAAACTGTTTTTT. Translation: CAISEPTVLGEKLFF.

V usage is TRBV6-5 and J usage is TRBJ2-5; TRBD1 agrees at 9 bases. The J call may be in error: the DNA end matches TRBJ2-7 better. The CDR3 contains 15 residues. CDR1 is MNHEY and CDR2 is SVGAGI in the germline V gene. The CDR3 DNA is TGTGCCAGCACACAGGGGGCGGCTAGCGGCTACGAGCAGTACTTC. Protein: CASTQGAASGYEQYF.

The J gene is TRBJ1-1, the V gene TRBV12-5; TRBD1 is a possible D gene (6 bases). The germline V and J ends were trimmed by 5 bases and 5 bases, with 12 bases remaining between them. The germline V gene has CDR1 LGHNT and CDR2 FRNRAP. The CDR3 length is 13 residues. CDR3 nucleotide sequence: TGTGCTAGTGGTCCACAGGGAGGGACTGAAGCTTTCTTT. Encoded protein: CASGPQGGTEAFF.

The chain combines TRBV10-1 with TRBJ2-7; 8 nucleotides align to TRBD1. This CDR3 has 14 residues. Trimming took 6 bases from V and 6 from J; bases not matched to a gene: 10. CDR1 is WNHNN, CDR2 SYGVQD, per germline (reference sequence). The CDR3, as DNA: TGCGCCAGCAGAGTGGACAGGGCTACCTGCGAGCAGTACTTC. Encoded protein: CASRVDRATCEQYF.

This chain links TRBV5-1 with TRBJ1-2; 8 bases map to TRBD1. Germline assignment: CDR1 SGHRS and CDR2 YFSETQ. The CDR3 totals 14 residues. Losses at the gene ends were 3 bases for V and 3 bases for J; bases not matched to a gene: 4. CDR3 residues: CASSSAGGDYGYTF. The DNA of the CDR3 is TGCGCCAGCAGCTCCGCAGGGGGCGACTATGGCTACACCTTC.

The chain joins TRBV7-8 to TRBJ2-3; 14 bases line up with TRBD2. Germline CDR1 reads SGHVS; CDR2 reads FQNEAQ. The length of the CDR3 is 16 residues. V lost 1 base, J lost 7 bases, and 4 bases stayed unmatched. The CDR3 here is CASSLVGTSGGNTQYF. The DNA of the CDR3 is TGTGCCAGCAGCTTAGTAGGGACTAGCGGGGGAAATACGCAGTATTTT.

This clone was seen a few times. In DNA, the CDR3 is TGTGCCAGCAGCCCTTGGACAGGGCTCTACTATGGCTACACCTTC. This translates into CASSPWTGLYYGYTF. The chain combines TRBV6-5 with TRBJ1-2; 8 bases fit TRBD1. This CDR3 comprises 15 residues. Trimming cost V 6 bases and J 3 bases; bases outside gene matches: 9. In germline, CDR1 is MNHEY, CDR2 SVGAGI.

The V gene is TRBV15, the J gene TRBJ2-1; a weak D match, TRBD1 (7 bases). The V gene lost 1 base and the J gene lost 7 bases, with 14 bases spanning the gap. The CDR3 consists of 15 residues. Looked up from germline, CDR1 is LNHNV and CDR2 is YYDKDF (reference sequence). The CDR3: CATSRVAGGPNEQFF. Here the CDR3 DNA reads TGTGCCACCAGCAGAGTAGCAGGGGGGCCTAATGAGCAGTTCTTC.

This clone was observed a few times. The V call is TRBV7-9, the J call TRBJ2-7; no reliable D call. Germline CDR1 reads SEHNR; CDR2 reads FQNEAQ (reference sequence). Trimming pared 4 bases from V and 5 bases from J, leaving 15 bases between. The CDR3 covers 14 residues. CDR3 coding DNA: TGTGCCAGCAGCTCTTCGGTCCTATCCCACGAGCAGTACTTC. This sequence encodes CASSSSVLSHEQYF. Complete variable domain (other parts from reference TRBV7-9 and TRBJ2-7): DTGVSQNPRHKITKRGQNVTFRCDPISEHNRLYWYRQTLGQGPEFLTYFQNEAQLEKSRLLSDRFSAERPKGSFSTLEIQRTEQGDSAMYLCASSSSVLSHEQYFGPGTRLTVT.

This clone was found a few times. The chain is built from TRBV6-4 and TRBJ2-2; TRBD2 matches 9 bases. Germline values: CDR1 MRHNA, CDR2 SNTAGT. This CDR3 is built from 14 residues. V lost 6 bases and J lost 3; bases outside the gene matches: 2. This chain's CDR3 is CASSLAGDTGELFF. CDR3 in DNA: TGTGCCAGCAGCTTAGCGGGAGACACCGGGGAGCTGTTTTTT.

This chain joins TRBV11-2 and TRBJ2-2; TRBD2 matches 9 bases. CDR1 and CDR2 from the germline V gene are SGHAT and FQNNGV. J was trimmed by 4 bases and V by 1 base; bases with no gene match: 7. CDR3 size: 17 residues. The CDR3 sequence is CASSLVWLAGSTGELFF. The CDR3 DNA reads as TGTGCCAGCAGCTTAGTATGGCTAGCGGGATCCACCGGGGAGCTGTTTTTT.

The chain employs TRBV27 and TRBJ2-1; 11 bases are shared with TRBD2. The CDR3 is made up of 15 amino acids. V was clipped by 2 bases and J by 13 bases; unmatched bases: 10. Germline V lookup: CDR1 MNHEY, CDR2 SMNVEV (reference sequence). The CDR3 DNA reads as TGTGCCAGCAGTTTAGGGGTCCTAGCGGGGGGCCACCAGTTCTTC. It codes for CASSLGVLAGGHQFF.

The rearrangement links TRBV11-1 to TRBJ2-5; TRBD2 agrees at 12 bases. CDR3 size: 16 residues. Per germline, CDR1 SGHAT and CDR2 FQDESV (reference sequence). The trim removed 6 bases at V and 3 bases at J, leaving 8 bases unmatched. CDR3 coding DNA: TGTGCCAGCAGGCCCGGGACTAGCGGGCCCGAAGAGACCCAGTACTTC. It yields the protein CASRPGTSGPEETQYF.

In this sample, this clone turned up once. The chain couples TRBV18 to TRBJ2-7; no clear D gene. Germline V CDR1 and CDR2: KGHSH, LQKENI. Trimming left V 2 bases short and J 1 base short, with 6 bases between. CDR3 size: 13 residues. The CDR3 loop is CASSPGQSYEQYF. CDR3 nucleotides: TGTGCCAGCTCACCAGGCCAATCCTACGAGCAGTACTTC.

This clone has only one observation. CDR3 DNA sequence: TGCGCCAGCAGCCCAAACACAGATACGCAGTATTTT. Translation: CASSPNTDTQYF. This sequence joins TRBV5-1 and TRBJ2-3, with D unclear. V was clipped by 4 bases and J by 2 bases, with 5 bases between them. This CDR3 comprises 12 residues. CDR1 SGHRS and CDR2 YFSETQ come from the germline V gene.

This clone has only a few counts. In nucleotides, the CDR3 is TGTGCCAGCAGTGAATCCCTAGCGGAACCAGACTACAATGAGCAGTTCTTC. Protein sequence: CASSESLAEPDYNEQFF. The chain couples TRBV25-1 to TRBJ2-1, with 7 positions matching TRBD2. CDR1 is MGHDK and CDR2 is SYGVNS in the germline V gene. This CDR3 is built from 17 residues. The trim removed 1 base at V and 3 bases at J, leaving 9 bases unmatched.

J is TRBJ2-5 and V is TRBV6-1; TRBD1 agrees at 7 bases. The end of the DNA aligns better with TRBJ2-7, so the J call may be wrong. Germline V gene lookup returns CDR1 MNHNS and CDR2 SASEGT. This CDR3 is built from 15 residues. The CDR3, as DNA: TGTGCCAGCACCATCCTTCGGGACAGCTCCTACGAGCAGTACTTC. Translated: CASTILRDSSYEQYF.

The DNA of the CDR3 is TGCGCCAGCAGCTTGGTCTCCAGGCGGGACACCGGGGAGCTGTTTTTT. Protein: CASSLVSRRDTGELFF. V gene TRBV5-1 combines with J gene TRBJ2-2; D is possibly TRBD2 (5 bases). Trimming cost V 0 bases and J 3 bases, with 12 bases left between them. The CDR3 loop spans 16 amino acids. Germline-derived CDR1 and CDR2 are SGHRS and YFSETQ.

This chain uses TRBV2 with TRBJ2-5, with 9 bases that match TRBD2. CDR1 is SNHLY and CDR2 is FYNNEI in the germline V gene. The ends lost 2 bases at V and 5 bases at J; junction bases unmatched: 6. The CDR3 totals 15 residues. In DNA, the CDR3 is TGTGCCAGCAGTGAAACCGCGGGAGGGTGGGAGACCCAGTACTTC. It encodes CASSETAGGWETQYF.

This clone has only a few counts. The chain recombines TRBV19 with TRBJ2-2, with D hard to call. Germline V gene sequence: CDR1 LNHDA, CDR2 SQIVND (reference sequence). The CDR3 consists of 12 residues. Trimming took 7 bases from V and 1 from J, leaving 4 bases between them. The CDR3 bases are TGTGCCAGTAACGGGAACACCGGGGAGCTGTTTTTT. As protein: CASNGNTGELFF. Based on the CDR3 plus reference TRBV19 and TRBJ2-2, the full variable domain is DGGITQSPKYLFRKEGQNVTLSCEQNLNHDAMYWYRQDPGQGLRLIYYSQIVNDFQKGDIAEGYSVSREKKESFPLTVTSAQKNPTAFYLCASNGNTGELFFGEGSRLTVL.

The CDR3 loop is CASSTDRGTYEQYF. The CDR3 DNA is TGTGCCAGCAGTACGGACAGGGGTACCTACGAGCAGTACTTC. The gene calls are TRBV2 and TRBJ2-7; 9 positions agree with TRBD1. The CDR3 has 14 amino acids. Trimming cost V 5 bases and J 2 bases; bases outside gene matches: 4. CDR1 SNHLY and CDR2 FYNNEI come from the germline V gene.

This rearrangement joins TRBV7-9 to TRBJ1-1, with a weak D call TRBD1 (5 bases). The CDR3 is made up of 14 amino acids. The germline V gene encodes CDR1 SEHNR and CDR2 FQNEAQ (reference sequence). V was cut by 5 bases and J by 4 bases, with 14 bases left in between. CDR3 nucleotides: TGTGCCAGCAGCCCAGCCGTGGGGCCCACTGAAGCTTTCTTT. It specifies CASSPAVGPTEAFF.

This clone was counted once. This chain connects TRBV19 to TRBJ2-7; TRBD1 matches 8 bases. Looked up from germline, CDR1 is LNHDA and CDR2 is SQIVND (reference sequence). V trimming: 3 bases; J trimming: 4 bases; junction bases outside the gene matches: 2. This CDR3 comprises 13 residues. CDR3 loop: CASSINRGYEQYF. DNA for the CDR3: TGTGCCAGTAGTATCAACAGGGGGTACGAGCAGTACTTC.

The chain recombines TRBV19 with TRBJ2-2; 7 bases agree with TRBD2. Germline V gene lookup returns CDR1 LNHDA and CDR2 SQIVND (reference sequence). The trim removed 7 bases at V and 4 bases at J, leaving 12 bases unmatched. The length of the CDR3 is 16 residues. The CDR3 DNA follows: TGTGCCAGTACCTTCCTCGCGGGAGATACCACCGGGGAGCTGTTTTTT. This encodes CASTFLAGDTTGELFF.

The genes are TRBV5-5 and TRBJ2-1; D may be TRBD2 (6 bases). Germline V gene data show CDR1 as SGHKS and CDR2 as YYEKEE (reference sequence). The CDR3 has 15 amino acids. Trimming took 6 bases from V and 3 from J, leaving 16 bases between them. CDR3 region: CASTPSFGGYNEQFF. CDR3 sequence (DNA): TGTGCCAGCACTCCGAGCTTCGGGGGCTACAATGAGCAGTTCTTC.

The chain recombines TRBV2 with TRBJ2-3; TRBD1 is a possible D gene (6 bases). Trimming stripped 1 base from V and 0 bases from J, with 20 bases between. The germline CDR1 and CDR2 sequences are SNHLY and FYNNEI. There are 19 residues in the CDR3. DNA for the CDR3: TGTGCCAGCAGTGAAGTTGGAAAGACAGGAACTACTAGCACAGATACGCAGTATTTT. Its translation: CASSEVGKTGTTSTDTQYF.

This sequence joins TRBV9 and TRBJ1-3, with D hard to call. The V end was cut by 3 bases, the J end by 0 bases, with 7 bases between. Germline CDR1 reads SGDLS; CDR2 reads YYNGEE. The CDR3 loop spans 14 amino acids. CDR3 region: CASSDFSSGNTIYF. The CDR3 DNA follows: TGTGCCAGCAGCGACTTTAGCTCTGGAAACACCATATATTTT.